This T cell receptor beta chain was identified in a study of T cell changes during pregnancy in multiple sclerosis. Libraries were prepared by immunoSEQ multiplex PCR; TCRdb keeps only in-frame clonotypes and omits some of them. Altogether 100,000 or so clones are present, about nine tenths being singletons, with the ten largest covering just under 2%. The ends lost 5 bases at V and 7 bases at J; junction bases unmatched: 13. The CDR3 spans 15 residues. Germline V gene data show CDR1 as SGHTA and CDR2 as FQGNSA. V is TRBV7-2 and J is TRBJ1-2; TRBD1 matches at 7 bases. The source was peripheral blood, collected after pregnancy. The source of this sequence is a female donor with multiple sclerosis, enrolled in a pregnancy study. CDR3 DNA sequence: TGTGCCAGCAGCGAACCTCAGGGGGTCGTGGCTGGCTACACCTTC. This sequence encodes CASSEPQGVVAGYTF.